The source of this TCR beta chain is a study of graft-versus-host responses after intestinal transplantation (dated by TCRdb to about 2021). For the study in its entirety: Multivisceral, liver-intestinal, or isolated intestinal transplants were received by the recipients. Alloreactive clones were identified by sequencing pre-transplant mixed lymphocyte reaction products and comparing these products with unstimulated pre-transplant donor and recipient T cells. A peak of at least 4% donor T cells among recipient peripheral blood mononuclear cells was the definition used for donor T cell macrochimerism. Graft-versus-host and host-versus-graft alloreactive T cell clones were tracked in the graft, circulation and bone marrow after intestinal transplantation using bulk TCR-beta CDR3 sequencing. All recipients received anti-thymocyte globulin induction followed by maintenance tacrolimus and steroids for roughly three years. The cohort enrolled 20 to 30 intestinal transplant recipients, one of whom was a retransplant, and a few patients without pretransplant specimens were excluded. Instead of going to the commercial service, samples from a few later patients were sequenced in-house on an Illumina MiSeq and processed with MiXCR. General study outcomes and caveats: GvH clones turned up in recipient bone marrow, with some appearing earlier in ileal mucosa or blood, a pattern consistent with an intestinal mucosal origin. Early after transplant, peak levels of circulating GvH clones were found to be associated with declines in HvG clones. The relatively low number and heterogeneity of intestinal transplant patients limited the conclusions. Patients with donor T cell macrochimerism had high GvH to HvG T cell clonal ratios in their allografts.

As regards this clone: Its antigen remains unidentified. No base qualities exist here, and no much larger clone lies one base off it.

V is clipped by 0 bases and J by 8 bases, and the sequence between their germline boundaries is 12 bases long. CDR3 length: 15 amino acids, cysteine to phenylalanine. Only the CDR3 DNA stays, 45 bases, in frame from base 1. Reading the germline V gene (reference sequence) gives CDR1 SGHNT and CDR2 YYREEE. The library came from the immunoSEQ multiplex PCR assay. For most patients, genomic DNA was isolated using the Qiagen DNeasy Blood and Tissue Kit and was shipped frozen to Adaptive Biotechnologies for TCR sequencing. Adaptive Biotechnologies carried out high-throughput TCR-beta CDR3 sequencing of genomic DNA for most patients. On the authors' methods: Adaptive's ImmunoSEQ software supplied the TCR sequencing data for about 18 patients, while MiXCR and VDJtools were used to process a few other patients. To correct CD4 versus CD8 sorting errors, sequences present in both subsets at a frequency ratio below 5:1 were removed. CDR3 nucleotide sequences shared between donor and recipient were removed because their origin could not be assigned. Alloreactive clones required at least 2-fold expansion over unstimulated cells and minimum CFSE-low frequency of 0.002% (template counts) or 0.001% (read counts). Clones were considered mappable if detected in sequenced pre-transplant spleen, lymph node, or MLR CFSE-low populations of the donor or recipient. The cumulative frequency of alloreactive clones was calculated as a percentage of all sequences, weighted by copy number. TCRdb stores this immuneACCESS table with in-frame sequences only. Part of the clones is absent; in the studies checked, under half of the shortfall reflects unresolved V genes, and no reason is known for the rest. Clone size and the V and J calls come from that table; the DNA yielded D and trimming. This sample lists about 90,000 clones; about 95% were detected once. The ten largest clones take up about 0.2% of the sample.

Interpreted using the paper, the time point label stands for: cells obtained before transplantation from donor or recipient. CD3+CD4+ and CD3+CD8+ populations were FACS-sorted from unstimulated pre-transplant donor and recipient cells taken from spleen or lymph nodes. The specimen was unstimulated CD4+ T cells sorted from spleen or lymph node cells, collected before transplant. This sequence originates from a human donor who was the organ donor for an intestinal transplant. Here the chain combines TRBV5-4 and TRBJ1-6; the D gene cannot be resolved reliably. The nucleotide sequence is TGTGCCAGCAGCTTGGATTCTGGGTTGGATTCACCCCTCCACTTT. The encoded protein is CASSLDSGLDSPLHF.